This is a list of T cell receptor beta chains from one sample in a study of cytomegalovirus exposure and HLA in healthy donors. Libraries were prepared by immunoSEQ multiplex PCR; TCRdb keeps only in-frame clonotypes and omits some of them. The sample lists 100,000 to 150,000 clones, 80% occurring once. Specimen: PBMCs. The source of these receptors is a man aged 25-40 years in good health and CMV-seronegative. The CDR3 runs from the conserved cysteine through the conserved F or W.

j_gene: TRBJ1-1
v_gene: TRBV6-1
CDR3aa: CASRYNSRTEAFF

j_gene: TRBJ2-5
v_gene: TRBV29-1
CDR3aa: CSVEGQLYQETQYF

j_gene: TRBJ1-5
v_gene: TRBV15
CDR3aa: CATSRDSTVNQPQHF

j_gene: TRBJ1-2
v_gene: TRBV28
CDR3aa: CASSLPGLDYGYTF

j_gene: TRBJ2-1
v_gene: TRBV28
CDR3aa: CASSSLRPLAGAGNEQFF

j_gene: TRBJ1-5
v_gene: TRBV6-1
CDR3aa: CASSEATGVNQPQHF

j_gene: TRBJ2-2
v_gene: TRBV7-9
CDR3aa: CASSSPGELFF

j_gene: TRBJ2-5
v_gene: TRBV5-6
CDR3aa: CASGGTSAQETQYF

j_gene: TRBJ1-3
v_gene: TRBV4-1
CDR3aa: CASSQDRTGGNTIYF

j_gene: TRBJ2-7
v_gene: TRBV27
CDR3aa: CASSQLAGVDEQYF

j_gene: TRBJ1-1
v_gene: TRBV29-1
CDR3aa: CSVEAQQGTEAFF

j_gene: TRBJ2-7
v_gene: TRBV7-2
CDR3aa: CASSLAGRVSSYEQYF

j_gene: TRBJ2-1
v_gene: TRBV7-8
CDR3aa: CASSRQGSYNEQFF

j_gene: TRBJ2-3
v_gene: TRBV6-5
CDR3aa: CASRISAGADTQYF

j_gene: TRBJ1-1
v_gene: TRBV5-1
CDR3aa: CASSRSMGVWTEAFF

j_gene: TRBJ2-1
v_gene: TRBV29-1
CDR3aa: CSVVGRGREYNEQFF

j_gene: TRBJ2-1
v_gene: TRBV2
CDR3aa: CASSEARGTSYNEQFF

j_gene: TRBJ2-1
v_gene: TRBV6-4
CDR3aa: CASSKRTEGGEQFF

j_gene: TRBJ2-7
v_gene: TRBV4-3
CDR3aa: CASSRGTGGSYEQYF

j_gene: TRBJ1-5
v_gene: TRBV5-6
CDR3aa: CASSFYRSEYSNQPQHF

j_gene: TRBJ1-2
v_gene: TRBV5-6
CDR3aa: CASSWGGASNYGYTF

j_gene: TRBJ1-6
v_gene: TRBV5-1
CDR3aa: CASSLGTGGGSGSPLHF

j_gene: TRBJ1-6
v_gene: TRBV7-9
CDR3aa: CASSTRADSPLHF

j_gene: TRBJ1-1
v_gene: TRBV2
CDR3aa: CASSVGELGQGARAFF

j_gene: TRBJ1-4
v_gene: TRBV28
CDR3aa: CASSRRTGGVVEKLFF

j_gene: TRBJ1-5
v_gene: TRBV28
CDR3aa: CASRTIRQLNQPQHF

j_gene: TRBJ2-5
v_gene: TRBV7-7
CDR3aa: CASSQDRAKTQYF

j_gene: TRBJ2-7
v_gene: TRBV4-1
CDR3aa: CASSQTPGQGYEQYF

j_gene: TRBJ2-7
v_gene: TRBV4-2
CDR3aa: CASSQYRTNTDYEQYF

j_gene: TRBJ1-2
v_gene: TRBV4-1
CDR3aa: CASSQLDRDNYGYTF

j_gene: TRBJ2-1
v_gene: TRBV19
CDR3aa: CASSITSVQTYNEQFF

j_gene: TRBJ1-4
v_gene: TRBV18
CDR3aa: CASSSLSAAEKLFF

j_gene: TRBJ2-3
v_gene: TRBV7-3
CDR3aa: CASSATGTSLSTDTQYF

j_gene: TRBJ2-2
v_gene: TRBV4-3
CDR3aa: CASSRLAGDDTGELFF

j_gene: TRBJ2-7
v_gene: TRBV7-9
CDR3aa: CASSFTGIAYEQYF

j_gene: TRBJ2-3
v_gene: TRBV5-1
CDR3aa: CASSPGPGTGESDTQYF

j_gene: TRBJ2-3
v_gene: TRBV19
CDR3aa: CASSFGLAGTDTQYF

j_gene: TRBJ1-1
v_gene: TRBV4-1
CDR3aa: CASSQSGGYNTEAFF

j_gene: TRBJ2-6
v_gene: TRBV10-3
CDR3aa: CAISESWTVTISGANVLTF

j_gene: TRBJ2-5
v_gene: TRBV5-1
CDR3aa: CASSLGVEETQYF

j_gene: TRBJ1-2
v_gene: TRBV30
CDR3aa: CAWSRTGRLYGYTF

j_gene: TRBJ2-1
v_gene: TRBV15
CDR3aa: CATSSREEQFF

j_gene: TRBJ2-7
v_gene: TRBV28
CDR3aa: CASSYSNEQYF

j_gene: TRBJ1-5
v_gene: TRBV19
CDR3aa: CASSINRGIGNQPQHF

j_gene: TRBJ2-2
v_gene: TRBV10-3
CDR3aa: CASGPNTGELFF

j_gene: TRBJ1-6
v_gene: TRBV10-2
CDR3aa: CASSDRVPYNSPLHF

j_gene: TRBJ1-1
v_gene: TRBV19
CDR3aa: CASSFRTEAFF

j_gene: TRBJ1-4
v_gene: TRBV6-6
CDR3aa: CASSRAEGGDEKLFF

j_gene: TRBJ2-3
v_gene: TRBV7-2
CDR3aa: CASSAQPQGPDTQYF

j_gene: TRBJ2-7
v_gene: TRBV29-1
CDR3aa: CSAGQGAFGEQYF

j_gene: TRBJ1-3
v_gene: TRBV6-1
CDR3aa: CASRENRGSGNTIYF

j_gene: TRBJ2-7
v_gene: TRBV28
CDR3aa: CASSLAGTGFREQYF

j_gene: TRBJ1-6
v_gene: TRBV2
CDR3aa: CASSARGGEDNSPLHF

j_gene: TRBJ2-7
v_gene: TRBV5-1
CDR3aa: CASSLGQGQQYF

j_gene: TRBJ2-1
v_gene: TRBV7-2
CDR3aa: CASSPPTAYNEQFF

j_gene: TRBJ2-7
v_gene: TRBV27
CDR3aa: CASKTGTGTYEQYF

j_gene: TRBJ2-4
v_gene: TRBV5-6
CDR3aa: CASSSTRDRGNQNIQYF

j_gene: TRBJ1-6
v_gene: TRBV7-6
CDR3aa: CASSLAKRKGVNSPLHF

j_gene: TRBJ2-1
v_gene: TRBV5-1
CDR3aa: CASSLRGSYNEQFF